This is a list of T cell receptor beta chains from one sample in a study of OX40 agonist ivuxolimab in advanced cancers. Using immunoSEQ multiplex PCR, the repertoire was profiled, and TCRdb retains in-frame clones only, with some absent. The data show around 60,000 clones, 82% seen once. The starting material was CD4+ or CD8+ T cells sorted from blood, obtained in a trial of the OX40 agonist ivuxolimab. All receptors come from an adult with an advanced solid tumor such as melanoma, head and neck, liver or kidney cancer. Each CDR3 is given with its conserved first and last residue. A D gene is named only where the DNA matches it firmly. Where a row states a size, it is once, few, many or the class of an expanded clone; other rows omit it.

D,J,V,size,CDR3,DNA
TRBD1,TRBJ2-3,TRBV5-4,NA,CASSFDREFTDTQYF,TGTGCCAGCAGCTTTGACAGGGAATTTACAGATACGCAGTATTTT
NA,TRBJ1-6,TRBV30,NA,CACTGLSSYNSPLHF,TGTGCCTGCACAGGGCTGAGCTCCTATAATTCACCCCTCCACTTT
NA,TRBJ1-5,TRBV30,few,CAWSRDGDQPQHF,TGTGCCTGGAGTAGGGATGGGGATCAGCCCCAGCATTTT
TRBD2,TRBJ2-1,TRBV18,NA,CASSFLAAASYNEQFF,TGTGCCAGCTCGTTTCTAGCGGCCGCATCCTACAATGAGCAGTTCTTC
TRBD2,TRBJ2-1,TRBV11-2,few,CASSSDGLAGDEQFF,TGTGCCAGCAGCTCCGATGGACTAGCGGGAGATGAGCAGTTCTTC
TRBD2,TRBJ2-7,TRBV2,NA,CASSGTSGRSYVSYEQYF,TGTGCCAGCAGTGGGACTAGCGGGAGATCCTATGTCTCCTACGAGCAGTACTTC
NA,TRBJ1-5,TRBV7-6,few,CASSSGFSNQPQHF,TGTGCCAGCAGCTCGGGTTTTAGCAATCAGCCCCAGCATTTT
TRBD1,TRBJ2-1,TRBV5-6,NA,CASSKTGTAILPYNEQFF,TGTGCCAGCAGCAAGACCGGGACAGCTATTCTTCCCTACAATGAGCAGTTCTTC
NA,TRBJ1-1,TRBV5-6,few,CASSFFSLWTEAFF,TGTGCCAGCAGCTTCTTTTCCCTTTGGACTGAAGCTTTCTTT
NA,TRBJ1-5,TRBV6-6,medium-sized,CASSYPGVGQPQHF,TGTGCCAGCAGCTACCCGGGAGTCGGTCAGCCCCAGCATTTT
TRBD1,TRBJ2-1,TRBV10-3,NA,CAISNRDRGSGEQFF,TGTGCCATCAGTAACCGGGACAGGGGATCTGGGGAGCAGTTCTTC
NA,TRBJ1-5,TRBV2,NA,CAGGVSANQPQHF,TGTGCCGGAGGGGTATCGGCGAATCAGCCCCAGCATTTT
TRBD1,TRBJ2-7,TRBV5-1,NA,CASSLALRGTGSYEQYF,TGCGCCAGCAGCTTGGCTTTGCGAGGGACAGGGTCCTACGAGCAGTACTTC
NA,TRBJ1-6,TRBV14,NA,CASSQERVKNSPLHF,TGTGCCAGCAGCCAAGAGAGGGTCAAGAATTCACCCCTCCACTTT
TRBD1,TRBJ2-7,TRBV6-1,NA,CASSVRTGPYEQYF,TGTGCCAGCAGTGTTCGGACAGGTCCCTACGAGCAGTACTTC
NA,TRBJ2-1,TRBV14,few,CASSIRAKRRASYNEQFF,TGTGCCAGCAGCATCCGGGCCAAGAGGAGGGCGTCCTACAATGAGCAGTTCTTC
NA,TRBJ1-2,TRBV7-2,NA,CASRSTGQNYGYTF,TGTGCCAGCAGGTCCACGGGACAAAACTATGGCTACACCTTC
TRBD1,TRBJ2-7,TRBV6-5,NA,CASSPGQGLEQYF,TGTGCCAGCAGTCCAGGACAGGGCCTGGAGCAGTACTTC
NA,TRBJ1-6,TRBV6-5,NA,CASSYYLPDNSPLHF,TGTGCCAGCAGTTACTATCTCCCCGACAATTCACCCCTCCACTTT
TRBD1,TRBJ1-5,TRBV27,NA,CASMASGTGGNQPQHF,TGTGCCAGCATGGCTTCGGGGACAGGGGGAAATCAGCCCCAGCATTTT
NA,TRBJ1-6,TRBV9,NA,CASSADPYNSPLHF,TGTGCCAGCAGCGCGGACCCCTATAATTCACCCCTCCACTTT
NA,TRBJ1-2,TRBV15,NA,CATSRAPSGYTF,TGTGCCACCAGCAGAGCCCCCTCTGGCTACACCTTC
TRBD2,TRBJ2-7,TRBV19,NA,CASSIGGRAPEQYF,TGTGCCAGTAGTATTGGCGGGAGGGCCCCCGAGCAGTACTTC
NA,TRBJ1-2,TRBV4-3,NA,CASSQGIPPNYGYTF,TGCGCCAGCAGCCAAGGGATACCGCCTAACTATGGCTACACCTTC
NA,TRBJ2-5,TRBV19,NA,CASSDRLGETQYF,TGTGCCAGTAGTGATAGACTAGGGGAGACCCAGTACTTC
NA,TRBJ2-5,TRBV18,once,CASSPLSTAKETQYF,TGTGCCAGCTCACCATTATCAACAGCCAAAGAGACCCAGTACTTC
NA,TRBJ2-5,TRBV6-5,NA,CASSNRARETQYF,TGTGCCAGCAGTAATCGGGCACGAGAGACCCAGTACTTC
NA,TRBJ1-1,TRBV18,NA,CASSPIVTEAFF,TGTGCCAGCTCGCCTATCGTCACTGAAGCTTTCTTT
TRBD1,TRBJ1-5,TRBV7-2,NA,CASSPDRGVRSNQPQHF,TGTGCCAGCAGCCCGGACAGGGGAGTTAGGAGCAATCAGCCCCAGCATTTT
TRBD1,TRBJ2-7,TRBV5-5,NA,CASSETGNRYEQYF,TGTGCCAGCAGCGAGACAGGGAATCGCTACGAGCAGTACTTC
TRBD1,TRBJ1-2,TRBV10-1,NA,CASSPQRQGSGYTF,TGCGCCAGCAGTCCCCAGAGACAGGGGAGTGGCTACACCTTC
NA,TRBJ1-1,TRBV11-2,NA,CASTGTGNTEAFF,TGTGCCAGCACCGGGACGGGGAACACTGAAGCTTTCTTT
NA,TRBJ2-1,TRBV19,NA,CASSLNSHNEQFF,TGTGCCAGTAGTTTGAACAGCCACAATGAGCAGTTCTTC
NA,TRBJ1-4,TRBV6-5,NA,CASRRGRELNEKLFF,TGTGCCAGTAGGCGCGGAAGAGAGTTAAATGAAAAACTGTTTTTT
TRBD1,TRBJ1-1,TRBV5-1,NA,CASSLRQGQQNTEAFF,TGCGCCAGCAGCTTGCGGCAGGGACAGCAGAACACTGAAGCTTTCTTT
NA,TRBJ2-7,TRBV10-3,few,CATRGGPPYEQYF,TGTGCCACCAGGGGGGGGCCTCCCTACGAGCAGTACTTC
NA,TRBJ2-3,TRBV7-2,once,CASSLADTQYF,TGTGCCAGCAGCTTAGCAGATACGCAGTATTTT
TRBD1,TRBJ1-4,TRBV30,NA,CAWSFVGQGREKLFF,TGTGCCTGGAGTTTTGTGGGACAGGGTCGGGAAAAACTGTTTTTT
TRBD1,TRBJ1-2,TRBV6-1,NA,CASRDRVDGYTF,TGTGCCAGCAGGGACAGGGTAGACGGCTACACCTTC
NA,TRBJ1-1,TRBV7-2,NA,CASSQELTGRAEAFF,TGTGCCAGCAGCCAAGAACTCACAGGGAGGGCTGAAGCTTTCTTT
NA,TRBJ1-4,TRBV15,NA,CATSRGQSKLFF,TGTGCCACCAGCAGAGGACAGTCAAAACTGTTTTTT
NA,TRBJ2-5,TRBV5-1,NA,CASSTRDFQETQYF,TGCGCCAGCAGCACCCGGGACTTCCAAGAGACCCAGTACTTC
TRBD1,TRBJ1-5,TRBV19,NA,CASSTQGGQFQPQHF,TGTGCCAGTAGTACCCAGGGGGGACAATTTCAGCCCCAGCATTTT
NA,TRBJ2-1,TRBV10-1,NA,CASSVSSESSYNEQFF,TGCGCCAGCAGTGTTAGTAGCGAAAGCTCCTACAATGAGCAGTTCTTC
TRBD1,TRBJ2-5,TRBV19,NA,CASSQGTGWETQYF,TGTGCCAGTAGTCAAGGGACAGGGTGGGAGACCCAGTACTTC
TRBD1,TRBJ2-7,TRBV9,NA,CASSVGTAESYEQYF,TGTGCCAGCAGCGTGGGGACAGCGGAATCCTACGAGCAGTACTTC
NA,TRBJ1-4,TRBV30,NA,CAWSKTLTNEKLFF,TGTGCCTGGAGTAAGACACTAACTAATGAAAAACTGTTTTTT